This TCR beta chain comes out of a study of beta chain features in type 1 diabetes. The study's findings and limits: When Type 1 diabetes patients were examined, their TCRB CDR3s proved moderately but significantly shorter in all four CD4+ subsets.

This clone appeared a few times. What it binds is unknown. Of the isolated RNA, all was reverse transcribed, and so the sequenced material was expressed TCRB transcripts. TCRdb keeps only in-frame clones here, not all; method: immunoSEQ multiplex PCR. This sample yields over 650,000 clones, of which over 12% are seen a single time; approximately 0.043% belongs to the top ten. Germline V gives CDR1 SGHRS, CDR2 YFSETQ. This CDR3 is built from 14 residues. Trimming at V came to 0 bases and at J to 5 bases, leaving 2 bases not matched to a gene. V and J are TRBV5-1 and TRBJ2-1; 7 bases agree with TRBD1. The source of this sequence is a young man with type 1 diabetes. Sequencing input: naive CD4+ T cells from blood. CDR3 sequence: CASSLGQGDNEQFF. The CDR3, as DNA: TGCGCCAGCAGCTTGGGGCAGGGGGACAATGAGCAGTTCTTC.